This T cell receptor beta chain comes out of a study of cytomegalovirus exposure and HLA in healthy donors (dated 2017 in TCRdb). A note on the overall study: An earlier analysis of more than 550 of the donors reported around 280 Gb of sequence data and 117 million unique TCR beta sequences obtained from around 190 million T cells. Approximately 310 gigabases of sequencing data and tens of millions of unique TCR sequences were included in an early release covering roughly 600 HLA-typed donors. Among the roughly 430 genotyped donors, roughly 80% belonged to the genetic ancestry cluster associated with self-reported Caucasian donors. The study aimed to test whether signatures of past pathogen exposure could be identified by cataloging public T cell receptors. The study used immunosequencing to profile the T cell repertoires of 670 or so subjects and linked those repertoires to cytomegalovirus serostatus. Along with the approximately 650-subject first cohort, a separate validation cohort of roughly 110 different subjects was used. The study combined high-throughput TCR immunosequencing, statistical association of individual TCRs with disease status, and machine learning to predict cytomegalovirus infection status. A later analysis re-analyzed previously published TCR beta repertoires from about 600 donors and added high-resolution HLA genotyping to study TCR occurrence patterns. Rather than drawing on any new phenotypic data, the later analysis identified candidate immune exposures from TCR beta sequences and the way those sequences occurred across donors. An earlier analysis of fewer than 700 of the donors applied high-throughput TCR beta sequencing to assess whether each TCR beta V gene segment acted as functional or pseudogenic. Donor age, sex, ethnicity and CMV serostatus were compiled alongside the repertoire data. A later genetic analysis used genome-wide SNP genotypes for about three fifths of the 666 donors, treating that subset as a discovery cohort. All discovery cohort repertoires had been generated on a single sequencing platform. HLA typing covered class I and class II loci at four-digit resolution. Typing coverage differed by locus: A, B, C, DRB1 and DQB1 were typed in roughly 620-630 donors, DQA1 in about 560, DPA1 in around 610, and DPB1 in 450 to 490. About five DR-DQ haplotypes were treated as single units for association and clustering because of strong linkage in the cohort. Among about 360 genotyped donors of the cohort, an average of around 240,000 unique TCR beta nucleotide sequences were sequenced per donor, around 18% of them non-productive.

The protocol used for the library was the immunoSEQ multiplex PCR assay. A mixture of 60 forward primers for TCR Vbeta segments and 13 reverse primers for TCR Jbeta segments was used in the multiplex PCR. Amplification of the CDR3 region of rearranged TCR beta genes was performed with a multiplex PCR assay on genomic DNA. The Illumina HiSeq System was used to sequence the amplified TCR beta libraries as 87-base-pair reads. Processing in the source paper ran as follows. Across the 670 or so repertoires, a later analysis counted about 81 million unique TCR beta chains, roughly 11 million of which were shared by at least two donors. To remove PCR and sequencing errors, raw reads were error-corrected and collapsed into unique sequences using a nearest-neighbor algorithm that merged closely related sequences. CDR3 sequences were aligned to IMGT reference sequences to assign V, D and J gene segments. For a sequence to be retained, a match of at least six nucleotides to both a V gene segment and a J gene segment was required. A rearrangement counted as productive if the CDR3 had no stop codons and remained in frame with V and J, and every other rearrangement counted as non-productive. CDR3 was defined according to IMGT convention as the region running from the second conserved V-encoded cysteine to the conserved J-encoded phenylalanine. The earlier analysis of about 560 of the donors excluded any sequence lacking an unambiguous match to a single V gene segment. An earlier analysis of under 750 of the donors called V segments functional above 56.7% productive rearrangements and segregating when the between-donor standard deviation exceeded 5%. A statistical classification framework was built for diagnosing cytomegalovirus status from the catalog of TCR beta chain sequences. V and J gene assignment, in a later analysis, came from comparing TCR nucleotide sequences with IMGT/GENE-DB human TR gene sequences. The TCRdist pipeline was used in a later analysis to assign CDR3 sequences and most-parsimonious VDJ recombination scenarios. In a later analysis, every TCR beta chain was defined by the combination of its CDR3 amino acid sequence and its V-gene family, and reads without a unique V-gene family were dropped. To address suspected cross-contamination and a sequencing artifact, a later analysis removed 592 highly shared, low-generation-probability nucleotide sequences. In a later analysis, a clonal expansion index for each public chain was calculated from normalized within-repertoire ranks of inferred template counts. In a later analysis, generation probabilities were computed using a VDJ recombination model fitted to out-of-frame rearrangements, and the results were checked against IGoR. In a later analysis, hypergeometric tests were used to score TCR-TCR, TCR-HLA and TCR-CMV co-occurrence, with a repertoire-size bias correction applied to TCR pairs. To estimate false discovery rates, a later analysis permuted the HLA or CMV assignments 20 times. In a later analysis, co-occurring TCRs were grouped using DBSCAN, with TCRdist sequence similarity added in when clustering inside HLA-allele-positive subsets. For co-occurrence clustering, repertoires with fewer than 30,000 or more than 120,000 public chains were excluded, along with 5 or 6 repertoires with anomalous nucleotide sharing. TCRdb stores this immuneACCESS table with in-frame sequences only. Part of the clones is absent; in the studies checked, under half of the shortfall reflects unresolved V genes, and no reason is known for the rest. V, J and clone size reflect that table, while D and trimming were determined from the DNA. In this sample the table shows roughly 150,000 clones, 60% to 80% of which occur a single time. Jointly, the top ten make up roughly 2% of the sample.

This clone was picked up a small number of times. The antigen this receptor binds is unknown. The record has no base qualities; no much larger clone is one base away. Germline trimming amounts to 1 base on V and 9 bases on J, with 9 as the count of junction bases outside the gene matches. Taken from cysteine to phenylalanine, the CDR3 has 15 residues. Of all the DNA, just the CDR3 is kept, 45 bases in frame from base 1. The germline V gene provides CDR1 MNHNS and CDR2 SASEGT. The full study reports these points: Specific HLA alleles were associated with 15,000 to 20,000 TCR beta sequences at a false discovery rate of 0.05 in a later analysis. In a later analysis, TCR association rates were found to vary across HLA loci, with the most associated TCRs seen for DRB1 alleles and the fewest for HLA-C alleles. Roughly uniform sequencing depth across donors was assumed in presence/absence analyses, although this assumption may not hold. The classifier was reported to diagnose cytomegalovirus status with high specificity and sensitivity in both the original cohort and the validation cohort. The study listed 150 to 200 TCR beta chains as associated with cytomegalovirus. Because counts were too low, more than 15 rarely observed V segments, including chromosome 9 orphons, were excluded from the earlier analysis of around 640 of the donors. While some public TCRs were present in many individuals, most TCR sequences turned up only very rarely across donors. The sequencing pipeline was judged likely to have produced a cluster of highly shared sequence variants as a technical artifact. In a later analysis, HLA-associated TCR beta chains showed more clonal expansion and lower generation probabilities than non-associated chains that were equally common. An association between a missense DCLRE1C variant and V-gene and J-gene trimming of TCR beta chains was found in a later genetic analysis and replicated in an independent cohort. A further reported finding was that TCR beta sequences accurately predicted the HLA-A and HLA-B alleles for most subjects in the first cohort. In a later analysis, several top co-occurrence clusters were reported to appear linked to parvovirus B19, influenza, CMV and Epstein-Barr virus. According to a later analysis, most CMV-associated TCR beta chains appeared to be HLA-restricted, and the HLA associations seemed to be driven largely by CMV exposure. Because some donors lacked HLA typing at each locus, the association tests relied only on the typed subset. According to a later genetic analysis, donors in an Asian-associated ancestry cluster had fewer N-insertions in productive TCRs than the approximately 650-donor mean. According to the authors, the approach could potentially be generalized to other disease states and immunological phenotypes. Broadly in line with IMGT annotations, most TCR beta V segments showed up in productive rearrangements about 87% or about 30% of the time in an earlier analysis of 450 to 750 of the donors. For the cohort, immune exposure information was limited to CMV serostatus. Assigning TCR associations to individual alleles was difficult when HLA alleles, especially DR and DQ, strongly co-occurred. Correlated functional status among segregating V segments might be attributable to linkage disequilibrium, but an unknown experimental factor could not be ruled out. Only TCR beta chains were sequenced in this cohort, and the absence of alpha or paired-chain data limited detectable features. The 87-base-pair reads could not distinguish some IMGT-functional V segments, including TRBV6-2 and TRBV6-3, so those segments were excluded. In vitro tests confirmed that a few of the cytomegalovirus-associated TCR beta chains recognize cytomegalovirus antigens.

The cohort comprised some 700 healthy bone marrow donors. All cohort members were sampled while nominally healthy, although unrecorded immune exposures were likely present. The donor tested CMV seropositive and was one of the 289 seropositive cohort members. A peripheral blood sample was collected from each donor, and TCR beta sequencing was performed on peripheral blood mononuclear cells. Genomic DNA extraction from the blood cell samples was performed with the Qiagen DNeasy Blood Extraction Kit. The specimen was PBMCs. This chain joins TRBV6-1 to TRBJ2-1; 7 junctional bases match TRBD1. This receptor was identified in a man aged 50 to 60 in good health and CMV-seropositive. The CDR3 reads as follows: CASSEGGTVYREQFF. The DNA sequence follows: TGTGCCAGCAGTGAAGGGGGGACAGTTTATCGTGAGCAGTTCTTC.